This T cell receptor (beta chain) is from a study of human T cells and chemical hapten exposure (dated by TCRdb to the early 2020s). About the study as a whole: The libraries were sequenced as a pool, and the TCR yield per sample differed mostly because of small variations in library volumes within the pool. The study tracked peripheral blood TCR repertoire changes in vivo during primary and secondary sensitization to the hapten diphenylcyclopropenone (DPC) in alopecia patients. Both TCR alpha and TCR beta chains were sequenced from each blood RNA sample.

What the study reported, not specific to this receptor: The number of TCRs above 1 in 1000 frequency did not change with DPC sensitization; there was no evidence of global repertoire structure alterations. After repeated subsampling, changes were observed in the strength of the expansion versus patch-test correlation and in the threshold at which the correlation became significant.

The sample's time point label, decoded: healthy volunteer bleed at 6 weeks. Total RNA was extracted from unfractionated whole blood collected in Tempus Blood RNA tubes. A handful of healthy volunteers were used as TCR sequencing controls and were bled at day 0, 2 weeks and 6 weeks. The V end gives up 5 bases and the J end 8 bases, leaving 11 bases in the junction not matched to a gene. From its cysteine to its phenylalanine, the CDR3 spans 15 amino acids. Just the 45-base CDR3 DNA is kept, in frame starting at base 1. CDR1 and CDR2, looked up from the germline V gene, are SGHAT and FQNNGV. Library preparation employed RACE. TCRdb names NextSeq 500 as the instrument used. During library preparation, unique molecular identifiers were attached to individual cDNA molecules so that TCRs could be counted quantitatively and reproducibly. The original methods were these. The median number of TCRs per sample was over 85,000, ranging from about 23,224 to 750,000. The Decombinator software suite was used to annotate the V, J and CDR3 of the TCR reads. For the PS versus PT1 abundance plots, all samples were subsampled to the same number of TCRs (28,000). TCRs were defined as expanded if absent before sensitization and observed at least eight times at the 2-week time point. TCRdb's own reprocessing of the public reads used fastp at Q25 and MiXCR and kept productive beta chains. Every entry covers one CDR3 protein and lists the most common genes and DNA from its rows. The V and J calls follow TCRdb's processing rather than the paper's. Across this sample there are some 65,000 distinct CDR3 sequences, with around 6.3% seen only once. The ten largest clonotypes hold about 3.4% of the sample.

This clonotype occurred many times. Its cognate antigen has yet to be identified. Base qualities are not provided; no much larger clone lies one nucleotide away. Recombination connected TRBV11-2 to TRBJ2-1; 8 central nucleotides agree with TRBD2. Sequenced material: whole blood. The sequence derives from a female donor in good health. Some clones in this sample may be carry-over from other donors' samples. The DNA sequence is TGTGCCAGCAGCCCTAGGACTAGCTTAGACCATGAGCAGTTCTTC. Translation gives CASSPRTSLDHEQFF.